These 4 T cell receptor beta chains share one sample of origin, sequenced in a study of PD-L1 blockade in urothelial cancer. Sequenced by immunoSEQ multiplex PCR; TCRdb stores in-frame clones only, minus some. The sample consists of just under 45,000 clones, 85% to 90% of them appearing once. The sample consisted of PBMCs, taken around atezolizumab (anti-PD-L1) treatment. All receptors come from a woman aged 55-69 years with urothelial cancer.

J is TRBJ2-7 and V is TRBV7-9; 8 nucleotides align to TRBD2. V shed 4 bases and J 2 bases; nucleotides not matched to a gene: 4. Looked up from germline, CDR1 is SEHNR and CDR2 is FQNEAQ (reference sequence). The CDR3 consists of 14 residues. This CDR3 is CASSSQRGTYEQYF. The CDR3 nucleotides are TGTGCCAGCAGCTCCCAGCGGGGGACCTACGAGCAGTACTTC.

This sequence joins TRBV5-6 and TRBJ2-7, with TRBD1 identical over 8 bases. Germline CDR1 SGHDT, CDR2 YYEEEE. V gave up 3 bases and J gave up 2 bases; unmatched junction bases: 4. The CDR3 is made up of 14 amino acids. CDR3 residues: CASSSPDRAYEQYF. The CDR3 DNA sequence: TGTGCCAGCAGCTCCCCGGACAGGGCCTACGAGCAGTACTTC.

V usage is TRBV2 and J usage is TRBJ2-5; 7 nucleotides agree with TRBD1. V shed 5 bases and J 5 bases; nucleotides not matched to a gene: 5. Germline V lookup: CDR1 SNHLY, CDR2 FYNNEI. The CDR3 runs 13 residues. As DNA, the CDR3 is TGTGCCAGCAGTAATCAAGGGGGCGAGACCCAGTACTTC. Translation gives CASSNQGGETQYF.

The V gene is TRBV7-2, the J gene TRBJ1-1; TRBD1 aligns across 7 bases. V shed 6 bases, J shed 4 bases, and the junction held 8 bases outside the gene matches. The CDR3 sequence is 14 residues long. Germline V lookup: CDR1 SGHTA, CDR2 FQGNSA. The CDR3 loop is CASSPNRGITEAFF. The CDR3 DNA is TGTGCCAGCAGTCCTAACAGGGGAATCACTGAAGCTTTCTTT.